This entry features one TCR beta chain sequence. Its antigen is as yet unknown. PCR employed 60 Vbeta and 13 Jbeta primers. Sequencing used immunoSEQ multiplex PCR; TCRdb keeps in-frame clones, though not all of them. This repertoire shows 100,000 to 150,000 clones, over 75% found once; its top ten account for roughly 1.5%. CDR3 size: 18 residues. The J segment lost 0 bases and the V segment lost 0 bases, leaving 10 bases of the junction unmatched. Germline CDR1 is LGHNA and CDR2 is YNFKEQ. The sample comes from a study of cytomegalovirus exposure and HLA in healthy donors. General study findings and limits: In vitro work confirmed that a few CMV-associated chains recognize CMV antigens.

Sample: PBMCs. The TCR sequence derives from a woman aged 18 to 35 in good health and CMV-seronegative. This sequence joins TRBV4-2 and TRBJ1-1; 7 bases fit TRBD1. The CDR3 reads CASSQETRTGRMNTEAFF. The CDR3, as DNA: TGTGCCAGCAGCCAAGAAACCCGGACAGGACGGATGAACACTGAAGCTTTCTTT.